This TCR beta chain stems from a study of blood T cell repertoires in COVID-19. Study information: The United States, Italy and Spain were the sources of the acute and convalescent COVID-19 samples.

Cohorts were based on clinical histories the participants reported. Authors' analysis steps: Estimated nucleated cell counts came from reference gene primer amplification. The repertoire was sequenced with immunoSEQ multiplex PCR; TCRdb's copy has only in-frame clones and lacks some. That table gives V, J and clone size, and the DNA gave D and trimming. The repertoire holds hundreds of thousands of clones, with roughly nine tenths as singletons. The germline gives CDR1 SGHAT, CDR2 FQNNGV. The V gene end was trimmed by 4 bases and the J gene end by 1 base; junction bases not matched to a gene: 7. The CDR3 has 19 residues.

The clonotype was recovered from a man between 60 and 70 years old who had recovered from COVID-19. The J gene is TRBJ2-1, the V gene TRBV11-2; 16 bases match TRBD2. Sequencing input: PBMCs or T cells enriched from blood (not recorded which). The CDR3 DNA reads TGTGCCAGCAGCTCTACAGGGACTAGCGGGAGGGCTTCCTACAATGAGCAGTTCTTC. Its protein product is CASSSTGTSGRASYNEQFF.